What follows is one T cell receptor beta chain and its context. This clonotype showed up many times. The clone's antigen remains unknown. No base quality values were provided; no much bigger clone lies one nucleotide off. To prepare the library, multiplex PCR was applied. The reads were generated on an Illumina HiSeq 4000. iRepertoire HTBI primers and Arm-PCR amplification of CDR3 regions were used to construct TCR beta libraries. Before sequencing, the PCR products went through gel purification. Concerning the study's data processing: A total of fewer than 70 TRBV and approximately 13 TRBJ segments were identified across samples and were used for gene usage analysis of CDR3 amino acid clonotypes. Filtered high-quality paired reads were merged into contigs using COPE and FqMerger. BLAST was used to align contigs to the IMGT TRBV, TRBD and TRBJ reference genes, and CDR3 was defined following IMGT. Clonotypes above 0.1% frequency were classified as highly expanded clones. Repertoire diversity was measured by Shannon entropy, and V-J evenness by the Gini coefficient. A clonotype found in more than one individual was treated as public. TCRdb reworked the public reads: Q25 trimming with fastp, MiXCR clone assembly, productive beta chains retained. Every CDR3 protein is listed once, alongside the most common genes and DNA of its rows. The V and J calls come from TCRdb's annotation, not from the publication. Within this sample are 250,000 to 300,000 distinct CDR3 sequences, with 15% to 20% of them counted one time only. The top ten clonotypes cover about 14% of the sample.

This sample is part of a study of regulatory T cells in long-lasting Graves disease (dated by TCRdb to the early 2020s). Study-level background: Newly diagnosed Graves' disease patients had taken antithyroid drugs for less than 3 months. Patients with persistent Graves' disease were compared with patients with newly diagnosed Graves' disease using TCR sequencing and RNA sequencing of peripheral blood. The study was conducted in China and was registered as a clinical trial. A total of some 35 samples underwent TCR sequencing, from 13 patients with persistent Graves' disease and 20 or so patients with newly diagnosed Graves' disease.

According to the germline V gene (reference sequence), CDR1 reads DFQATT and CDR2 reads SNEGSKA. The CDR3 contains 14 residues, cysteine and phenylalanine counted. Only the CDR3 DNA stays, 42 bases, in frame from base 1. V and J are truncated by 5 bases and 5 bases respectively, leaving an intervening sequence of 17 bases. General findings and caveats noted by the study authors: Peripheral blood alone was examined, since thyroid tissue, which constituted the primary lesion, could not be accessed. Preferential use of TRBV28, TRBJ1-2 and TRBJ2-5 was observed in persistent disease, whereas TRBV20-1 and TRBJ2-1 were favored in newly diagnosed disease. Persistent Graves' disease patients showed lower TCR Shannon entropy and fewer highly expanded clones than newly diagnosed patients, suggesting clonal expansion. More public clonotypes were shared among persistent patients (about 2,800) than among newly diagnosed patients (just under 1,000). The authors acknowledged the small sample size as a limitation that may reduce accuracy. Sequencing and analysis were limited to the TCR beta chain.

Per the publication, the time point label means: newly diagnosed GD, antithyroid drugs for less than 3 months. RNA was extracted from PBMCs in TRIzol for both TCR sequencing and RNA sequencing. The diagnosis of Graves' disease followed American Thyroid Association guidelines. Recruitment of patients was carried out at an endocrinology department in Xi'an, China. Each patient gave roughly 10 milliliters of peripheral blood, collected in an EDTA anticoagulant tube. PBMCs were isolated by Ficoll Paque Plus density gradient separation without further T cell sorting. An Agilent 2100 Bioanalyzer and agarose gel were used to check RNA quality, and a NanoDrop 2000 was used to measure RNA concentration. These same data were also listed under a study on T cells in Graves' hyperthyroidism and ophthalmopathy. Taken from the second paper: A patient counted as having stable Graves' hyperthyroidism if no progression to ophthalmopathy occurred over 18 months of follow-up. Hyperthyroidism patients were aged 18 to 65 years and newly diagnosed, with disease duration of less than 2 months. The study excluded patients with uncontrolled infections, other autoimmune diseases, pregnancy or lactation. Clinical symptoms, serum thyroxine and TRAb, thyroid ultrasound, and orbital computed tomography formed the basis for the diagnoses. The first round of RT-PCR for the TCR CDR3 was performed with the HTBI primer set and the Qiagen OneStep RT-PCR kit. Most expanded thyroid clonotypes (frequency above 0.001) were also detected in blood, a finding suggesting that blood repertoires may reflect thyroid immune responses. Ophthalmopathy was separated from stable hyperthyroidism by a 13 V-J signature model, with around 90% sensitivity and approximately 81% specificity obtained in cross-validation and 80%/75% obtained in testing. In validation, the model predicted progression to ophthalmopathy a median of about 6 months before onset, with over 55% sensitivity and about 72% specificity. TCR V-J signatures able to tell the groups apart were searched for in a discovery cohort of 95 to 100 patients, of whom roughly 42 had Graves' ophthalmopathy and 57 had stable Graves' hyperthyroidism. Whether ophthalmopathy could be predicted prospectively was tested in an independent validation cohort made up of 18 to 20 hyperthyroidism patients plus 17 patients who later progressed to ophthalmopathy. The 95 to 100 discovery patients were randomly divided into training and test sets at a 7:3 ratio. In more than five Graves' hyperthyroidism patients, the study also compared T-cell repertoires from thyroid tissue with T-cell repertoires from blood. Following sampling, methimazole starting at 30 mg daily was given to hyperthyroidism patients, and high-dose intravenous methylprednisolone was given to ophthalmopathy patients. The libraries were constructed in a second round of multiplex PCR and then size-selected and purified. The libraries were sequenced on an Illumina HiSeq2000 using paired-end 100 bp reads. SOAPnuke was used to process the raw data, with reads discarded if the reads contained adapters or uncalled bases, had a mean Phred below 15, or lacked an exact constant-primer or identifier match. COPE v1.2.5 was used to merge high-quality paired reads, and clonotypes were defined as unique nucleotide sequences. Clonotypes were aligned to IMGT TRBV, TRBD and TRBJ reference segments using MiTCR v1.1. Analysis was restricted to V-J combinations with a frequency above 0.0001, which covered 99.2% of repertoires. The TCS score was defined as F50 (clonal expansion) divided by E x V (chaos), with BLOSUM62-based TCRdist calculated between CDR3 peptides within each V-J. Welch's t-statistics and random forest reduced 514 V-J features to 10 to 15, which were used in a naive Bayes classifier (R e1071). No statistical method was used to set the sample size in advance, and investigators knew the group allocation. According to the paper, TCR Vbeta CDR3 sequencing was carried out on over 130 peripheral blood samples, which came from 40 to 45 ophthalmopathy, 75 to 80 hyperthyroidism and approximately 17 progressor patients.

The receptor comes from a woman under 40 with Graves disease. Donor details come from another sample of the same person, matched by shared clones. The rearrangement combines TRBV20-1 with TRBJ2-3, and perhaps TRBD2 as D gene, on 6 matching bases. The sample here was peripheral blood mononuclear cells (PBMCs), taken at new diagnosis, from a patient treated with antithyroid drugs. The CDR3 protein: CSAEGLIRGDTQYF. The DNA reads TGCAGTGCTGAGGGACTTATACGCGGAGATACGCAGTATTTT.